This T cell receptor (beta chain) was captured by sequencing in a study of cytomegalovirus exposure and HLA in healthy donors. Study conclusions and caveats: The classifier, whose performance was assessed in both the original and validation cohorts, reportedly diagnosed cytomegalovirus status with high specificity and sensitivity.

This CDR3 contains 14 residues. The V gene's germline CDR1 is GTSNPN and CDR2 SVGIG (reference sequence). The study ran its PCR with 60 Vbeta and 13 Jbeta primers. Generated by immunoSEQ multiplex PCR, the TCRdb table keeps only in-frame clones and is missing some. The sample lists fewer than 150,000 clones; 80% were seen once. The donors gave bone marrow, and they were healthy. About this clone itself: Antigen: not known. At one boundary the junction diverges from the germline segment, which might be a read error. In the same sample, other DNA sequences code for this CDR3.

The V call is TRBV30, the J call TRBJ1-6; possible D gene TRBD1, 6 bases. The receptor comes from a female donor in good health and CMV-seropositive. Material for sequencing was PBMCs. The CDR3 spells CAWTRRDIYSPLHF. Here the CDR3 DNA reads TGTGCCTGGACCAGAAGGGACATTTATTCCCCCCTCCACTTT.